These 27 T cell receptor beta chains were all obtained from the same sample, sequenced in a study of OX40 agonist ivuxolimab in advanced cancers. The table came from immunoSEQ multiplex PCR; TCRdb's copy has only in-frame clones and leaves some out. The sample has approximately 82,000 clones, roughly 85% seen once. The sequenced sample was CD4+ or CD8+ T cells sorted from blood, obtained in a trial of the OX40 agonist ivuxolimab. The receptors here all came from an adult with an advanced solid tumor such as melanoma, head and neck, liver or kidney cancer.

This clone came up a few times. This sequence joins TRBV7-2 and TRBJ2-5; 10 bases align to TRBD2. The CDR3 totals 16 residues. CDR1 is SGHTA, CDR2 FQGNSA, per germline. Trimming cost V 11 bases and J 7 bases; bases outside gene matches: 19. The CDR3: CAVTLLAGTIRGTQYF. The CDR3 nucleotides read TGTGCCGTCACCCTACTAGCGGGGACAATCAGAGGGACCCAGTACTTC.

The V call is TRBV2, the J call TRBJ2-3; TRBD1 matches at 8 bases. This CDR3 spans 15 amino acids. V shed 4 bases, J shed 0 bases, and the junction held 3 bases outside the gene matches. Germline V CDR1 and CDR2: SNHLY, FYNNEI. The CDR3 is CASSAGQASTDTQYF. The CDR3 DNA is TGTGCCAGCAGTGCGGGACAGGCCAGCACAGATACGCAGTATTTT.

This chain uses TRBV6-1 with TRBJ1-6; 10 bases fit TRBD1. V was clipped by 6 bases and J by 8 bases; unmatched bases: 7. CDR1 is MNHNS, CDR2 SASEGT, per germline. The CDR3 covers 15 residues. CDR3 sequence: CASSARTGGDSPLHF. The CDR3 DNA sequence: TGTGCCAGCAGCGCTAGGACAGGGGGAGATTCACCCCTCCACTTT.

This rearrangement joins TRBV18 to TRBJ2-5; perhaps D is TRBD1 or TRBD2 (5 bases each). Between the trimmed V and J ends, which lost 3 bases and 4 bases, there was a span of 18 bases. CDR3 size: 16 residues. In germline, CDR1 is KGHSH, CDR2 LQKENI. The CDR3 here is CASSPGVGAPGETQYF. The CDR3 DNA sequence: TGTGCCAGCTCACCGGGGGTCGGGGCCCCAGGAGAGACCCAGTACTTC.

The chain uses TRBV7-9 and TRBJ2-6; D might be TRBD1 (7 bases). The V gene's germline CDR1 is SEHNR and CDR2 FQNEAQ (reference sequence). This CDR3 contains 17 residues. The V end was cut by 3 bases, the J end by 2 bases, with 14 bases between. This chain's CDR3 is CASSFIGRGAGANVLTF. CDR3 DNA sequence: TGTGCCAGCAGCTTCATAGGCAGGGGGGCTGGGGCCAACGTCCTGACTTTC.

A few counts support this clone. The rearrangement links TRBV10-3 to TRBJ1-1; the match to TRBD1 covers 7 bases. The ends lost 4 bases at V and 8 bases at J; junction bases unmatched: 4. Germline V gene data show CDR1 as ENHRY and CDR2 as SYGVKD. The CDR3 consists of 12 residues. The CDR3 DNA follows: TGTGCCATCAGTGGGGACAGCCGAGAAGCTTTCTTT. This gives the protein CAISGDSREAFF.

The rearrangement joins TRBV5-4 to TRBJ1-1; 7 bases fit TRBD1. The germline V gene encodes CDR1 SGHNT and CDR2 YYREEE (reference sequence). This CDR3 comprises 14 residues. With 4 bases clipped from V and 5 bases from J, the junction kept 8 bases outside the gene matches. CDR3 nucleotide sequence: TGTGCCAGCAGCATTGACAGGGTAGCGACTGAAGCTTTCTTT. Its protein is CASSIDRVATEAFF.

The genes are TRBV21-1 and TRBJ1-1. TRBV21-1 is deemed a pseudogene. This CDR3 has 13 amino acids. CDR3 residues: CASSATLNTEAFF. The CDR3 bases are TGTGCCAGCAGCGCGACCTTGAACACTGAAGCTTTCTTT.

The gene calls are TRBV4-3 and TRBJ1-2, with TRBD1 as a possible D gene (5 bases). Trimming cost V 3 bases and J 5 bases, with 16 bases left between them. This CDR3 spans 15 amino acids. CDR1 and CDR2 (germline): LGHNA, YSLEER. The CDR3 DNA is TGCGCCAGCAGCCAGGGCGAGGGGTTCGATTATGGCTACACCTTC. Translated, it gives CASSQGEGFDYGYTF.

In its sample, this clone was seen once. The chain employs TRBV4-3 and TRBJ2-5; 9 nucleotides agree with TRBD1. With 0 bases clipped from V and 6 bases from J, the junction kept 8 bases outside the gene matches. Germline CDR1 LGHNA, CDR2 YSLEER. The CDR3 consists of 16 residues. The DNA for the CDR3 is TGCGCCAGCAGCCAAGATGTTTCACAGGGGGCGAAGACCCAGTACTTC. This codes for CASSQDVSQGAKTQYF.

This chain connects TRBV7-9 to TRBJ1-2, with D perhaps TRBD1 (5 bases). This CDR3 comprises 16 residues. CDR1 is SEHNR and CDR2 is FQNEAQ in the germline V gene (reference sequence). V dropped 5 bases and J dropped 8 bases, with 24 bases sitting between them. CDR3 amino acids: CASSPIAQGPHSGYTF. The CDR3 DNA reads as TGTGCCAGCAGCCCCATTGCGCAGGGACCCCATTCGGGCTACACCTTC.

The gene calls are TRBV25-1 and TRBJ1-2, with 10 bases fitting TRBD1. Germline lookup yields CDR1 MGHDK and CDR2 SYGVNS. The V gene end was trimmed by 6 bases and the J gene end by 8 bases; junction bases not matched to a gene: 9. The CDR3 loop spans 14 amino acids. For the CDR3, the DNA is TGTGCCAGCAGGCCTCCCGGGACAGGGGTCGGCTACACCTTC. Encoded protein: CASRPPGTGVGYTF.

The chain couples TRBV30 to TRBJ2-7; D is undetermined. Trimming left V 3 bases short and J 2 bases short, with 14 bases between. CDR3 length equals 14 residues. Per germline, CDR1 GTSNPN and CDR2 SVGIG (reference sequence). The CDR3 loop is CAWRDPGGTYEQYF. Here the CDR3 DNA reads TGTGCCTGGAGGGACCCTGGCGGAACCTACGAGCAGTACTTC.

V is TRBV15 and J is TRBJ2-3; the D gene is possibly TRBD2 (6 bases). Germline V gives CDR1 LNHNV, CDR2 YYDKDF (reference sequence). This CDR3 is built from 15 residues. Trimming took 1 base from V and 3 from J, leaving 11 bases between them. The DNA for the CDR3 is TGTGCCACCAGCAGAGGGGGACTGGGGACAGATACGCAGTATTTT. It specifies CATSRGGLGTDTQYF.

This clone was observed a single time. The chain links TRBV2 to TRBJ2-1, with D possibly matching TRBD1 (6 bases). CDR3 length equals 14 residues. Trimming cost V 2 bases and J 10 bases, with 15 bases left between them. Germline CDR1 reads SNHLY; CDR2 reads FYNNEI. The CDR3 nucleotides are TGTGCCAGCAGTGAACTCGACAGGTTTCAGGAGCAGTTCTTC. The encoded protein is CASSELDRFQEQFF.

This CDR3 reads CASRDSGTGPYEQYF. The CDR3 nucleotides read TGTGCCAGCAGGGACTCCGGGACAGGACCCTACGAGCAGTACTTC. V and J are TRBV6-1 and TRBJ2-7; 8 bases are a match to TRBD1. This CDR3 contains 15 residues. The V and J ends lost 6 bases and 2 bases, in that order; junction bases with no gene match: 9. The germline gives CDR1 MNHNS, CDR2 SASEGT.

In nucleotides, the CDR3 is TGTGCCAGCAGTTACTCCTACATGGGTCGGTCCTACGAGCAGTACTTC. It yields the protein CASSYSYMGRSYEQYF. The rearrangement uses TRBV6-5 and TRBJ2-7, with D unclear. The CDR3 is 16 amino acids. Trimming removed 0 bases at V and 1 base at J, with 13 bases between. Germline V lookup: CDR1 MNHEY, CDR2 SVGAGI.

The chain joins TRBV19 to TRBJ2-5, with a weak D call TRBD1 (6 bases). Per germline, CDR1 LNHDA and CDR2 SQIVND (reference sequence). V lost 5 bases to trimming and J lost 5 bases, with 18 bases between them. There are 15 residues in the CDR3. CDR3 nucleotides: TGTGCCAGTAGTCCGCTCGAGGACCAGGGGGAGACCCAGTACTTC. It specifies CASSPLEDQGETQYF.

The table lists this clone with a count of one. The chain is built from TRBV18 and TRBJ2-1; either TRBD1 or TRBD2 may supply D (5 bases each). V was trimmed by 3 bases and J by 5 bases, leaving 14 bases between them. Germline V gives CDR1 KGHSH, CDR2 LQKENI. This CDR3 comprises 15 residues. The CDR3 coding sequence is TGTGCCAGCTCACCGACGTTAGGGGACCACAATGAGCAGTTCTTC. Translation gives CASSPTLGDHNEQFF.

The chain recombines TRBV6-5 with TRBJ1-2, with 7 bases that match TRBD1. This CDR3 comprises 11 residues. Losses at the gene ends were 10 bases for V and 6 bases for J; bases not matched to a gene: 5. CDR1 and CDR2 from the germline V gene are MNHEY and SVGAGI. The CDR3 DNA is TGTGCCACGAACGACAGGGATGGCTACACCTTC. The encoded protein is CATNDRDGYTF.

CDR3 DNA sequence: TGTGCCAGCAGTTACTCGAGGGGCAGGCAAGCTTTCTTT. Protein sequence: CASSYSRGRQAFF. V is TRBV6-5 and J is TRBJ1-1, with D maybe TRBD1 (5 bases). Germline V lookup: CDR1 MNHEY, CDR2 SVGAGI. CDR3 size: 13 residues. Trimming shortened V by 0 bases and J by 9 bases, and 11 bases separated the two germline ends.

Concerning this clone itself: The same CDR3 arises from other DNA sequences in this sample as well. V and J are TRBV5-1 and TRBJ2-5; D may be TRBD1 (6 bases). The CDR3 runs to 13 residues. Deletions cut 2 bases from V and 2 bases from J, with 7 bases between. Germline V gives CDR1 SGHRS, CDR2 YFSETQ. The CDR3 region is CASSFGQQETQYF. The CDR3 region has the DNA TGCGCCAGCAGCTTTGGACAGCAAGAGACCCAGTACTTC.

This chain joins TRBV7-9 and TRBJ2-7; no reliable D call. Trimming removed 3 bases from V and 0 bases from J, with 12 bases in between. The CDR3 is 15 residues long. CDR1 is SEHNR and CDR2 is FQNEAQ in the germline V gene (reference sequence). The CDR3 nucleotides are TGTGCCAGCAGCTTCGTGACTGGAAGCTCCTACGAGCAGTACTTC. Its protein is CASSFVTGSSYEQYF.

V and J are TRBV5-4 and TRBJ1-1; D may be TRBD1 (6 bases). The CDR3 runs to 15 residues. CDR1 and CDR2 (germline): SGHNT, YYREEE (reference sequence). V lost 3 bases, J lost 0 bases, and 12 bases lay in between. The DNA of the CDR3 is TGTGCCAGCAGCTCCCTAGGACAGATGAACACTGAAGCTTTCTTT. It encodes CASSSLGQMNTEAFF.

J is TRBJ2-2 and V is TRBV29-1, with 12 bases aligning to TRBD2. CDR1 SQVTM and CDR2 ANQGSEA come from the germline V gene. The CDR3 is 13 residues long. V lost 7 bases to trimming and J lost 5 bases; unmatched junction nucleotides: 2. Here the CDR3 DNA reads TGCAGCGGACTAGCGGGGGAGACCGGGGAGCTGTTTTTT. Its protein product is CSGLAGETGELFF.

The chain recombines TRBV5-1 with TRBJ1-4; 7 bases fit TRBD1. This CDR3 region has 14 residues. CDR1 SGHRS and CDR2 YFSETQ come from the germline V gene. V was clipped by 5 bases and J by 4 bases; unmatched bases: 5. CDR3 sequence reads: CASRPGTVNEKLFF. The CDR3 region has the DNA TGCGCCAGCAGACCAGGGACAGTTAATGAAAAACTGTTTTTT.

The chain joins TRBV4-3 to TRBJ2-1; D gene uncertain. Germline CDR1 reads LGHNA; CDR2 reads YSLEER. CDR3 length: 11 residues. The germline V and J ends were trimmed by 4 bases and 6 bases, with 4 bases remaining between them. The CDR3 sequence: CASSLGNEQFF. The CDR3 DNA reads TGCGCCAGCAGCCTCGGCAATGAGCAGTTCTTC.